The 21 T cell receptor beta chains reported below all come from one sample, sequenced in a study of blood T cells in healthy people across ages. A second 7 to 11 cycle PCR used barcoded and J-beta primers. TCRdb analysed the 5' RACE reads with MiXCR anew, one entry per CDR3 protein. Of about 400,000 distinct CDR3 sequences in the sample, more than 45% are singletons; the top ten hold 45% to 65%. Sequenced sample: blood. These receptors were obtained from a man between 60 and 75 years old in good health.

V usage is TRBV18 and J usage is TRBJ2-5; D perhaps matches TRBD2 (6 bases). The CDR3 consists of 21 residues. The germline gives CDR1 KGHSH, CDR2 LQKENI. V lost 1 base, J lost 3 bases, and 30 bases lay in between. The CDR3 spells CASSPLLLGTGTLEGKETQYF. CDR3 coding DNA: TGTGCCAGCTCACCACTTCTTTTAGGGACTGGTACACTGGAGGGGAAAGAGACCCAGTACTTC.

This chain connects TRBV5-1 to TRBJ2-3; TRBD2 aligns across 14 bases. CDR3 length: 18 amino acids. V lost 0 bases, J lost 4 bases, and 7 bases stayed unmatched. CDR1 and CDR2 (germline): SGHRS, YFSETQ. CDR3 amino acids: CASSLEGRLAGGSDTQYF. The CDR3 coding sequence is TGCGCCAGCAGCTTGGAGGGCCGACTAGCGGGAGGGTCAGATACGCAGTATTTT.

The sample holds many counts of this clonotype. The chain carries TRBV20-1 and TRBJ2-7; TRBD2 might be the D (6 bases). The CDR3 runs to 15 residues. The V gene's germline CDR1 is DFQATT and CDR2 SNEGSKA (reference sequence). The ends were cut back, 0 bases at V and 2 bases at J, with 14 bases in the middle. Written as DNA, the CDR3 is TGCAGTGCTAGAGATGCGGGACTCGTGACCTACGAGCAGTACTTC. Residues: CSARDAGLVTYEQYF.

This rearrangement joins TRBV6-4 to TRBJ2-6, with a weak D call TRBD1 (5 bases). CDR3 length: 14 residues. Trimming pared 5 bases from V and 2 bases from J, leaving 7 bases between. Germline V CDR1 and CDR2: MRHNA, SNTAGT. CDR3 region: CASSQTAGANVLTF. The DNA of the CDR3 is TGTGCCAGCAGTCAGACAGCTGGGGCCAACGTCCTGACTTTC.

The chain has TRBV27 and TRBJ2-4; a possible D gene is TRBD1 (6 bases). The CDR3 has 14 residues. Germline CDR1 is MNHEY and CDR2 is SMNVEV (reference sequence). Between the trimmed V and J ends, which lost 5 bases and 9 bases, there was a span of 17 bases. The CDR3 region has the DNA TGTGCCAGCAGTCCCCAGGGGCCAAAGGGCATTCAGTACTTC. Residues: CASSPQGPKGIQYF.

The rearrangement uses TRBV2 and TRBJ2-5; 7 bases align to TRBD1. The J call may be in error: the DNA end matches TRBJ2-7 better. Germline assignment: CDR1 SNHLY and CDR2 FYNNEI. The CDR3 extends over 14 amino acids. The CDR3 region has the DNA TGTGCCAGCAAGAAGACAGGGAATGGTTACGAGCAGTACTTC. Translated: CASKKTGNGYEQYF.

The chain joins TRBV20-1 to TRBJ2-5; TRBD2 is a possible D gene (6 bases). Germline assignment: CDR1 DFQATT and CDR2 SNEGSKA (reference sequence). CDR3 length equals 17 residues. The ends were cut back, 4 bases at V and 2 bases at J, with 23 bases in the middle. CDR3 sequence: CSATPQEGGSQQETQYF. The CDR3 DNA is TGCAGTGCTACCCCTCAGGAGGGAGGATCGCAACAAGAGACCCAGTACTTC.

The gene calls are TRBV6-4 and TRBJ2-3; 13 bases align to TRBD2. The length of the CDR3 is 16 residues. The germline V gene has CDR1 MRHNA and CDR2 SNTAGT. V gave up 6 bases and J gave up 5 bases; unmatched junction bases: 8. The CDR3 spells CASSPTSGRPGDTQYF. The CDR3 DNA follows: TGTGCCAGCAGCCCGACTAGCGGGAGGCCTGGAGATACGCAGTATTTT.

The genes are TRBV20-1 and TRBJ2-3; no reliable D call. V was shortened by 0 bases and J by 5 bases, with 9 bases between the two germline ends. Germline lookup yields CDR1 DFQATT and CDR2 SNEGSKA (reference sequence). The CDR3 is 13 amino acids. CDR3 nucleotide sequence: TGCAGTGCTAGAGAATCTGGGTTAGATACGCAGTATTTT. Translating it yields CSARESGLDTQYF.

This clonotype was picked up many times. The genes are TRBV11-1 and TRBJ1-1; D ambiguous. Germline V lookup: CDR1 SGHAT, CDR2 FQDESV (reference sequence). Trimming took off 3 bases at V and 0 bases at J, with 8 bases between the two ends. The CDR3 runs 14 residues. CDR3 coding DNA: TGTGCCAGCAGCTTCACCGCTATGAACACTGAAGCTTTCTTT. It translates to CASSFTAMNTEAFF.

V is TRBV20-1 and J is TRBJ2-5; 7 bases map to TRBD2. The CDR3 sequence is 14 residues long. V shed 5 bases and J 13 bases; nucleotides not matched to a gene: 19. Germline V gene lookup returns CDR1 DFQATT and CDR2 SNEGSKA (reference sequence). In DNA form, the CDR3 reads TGCAGTGCTTCCAGACGGGACTACCAAACTCTGGGGTACTTC. Translated, it gives CSASRRDYQTLGYF.

This clonotype was found a few times. The chain employs TRBV5-1 and TRBJ2-3; 7 nucleotides agree with TRBD2. Trimming took 7 bases from V and 1 from J; bases not matched to a gene: 9. The CDR3 loop spans 15 amino acids. Germline loops: CDR1 SGHRS, CDR2 YFSETQ. CDR3 DNA sequence: TGCGCCAGCTCGGGAGGCGGCCTCCGCACAGATACGCAGTATTTT. Its protein is CASSGGGLRTDTQYF.

J is TRBJ1-5 and V is TRBV18, with 8 bases matching TRBD1. The ends lost 2 bases at V and 7 bases at J; junction bases unmatched: 4. This CDR3 spans 14 amino acids. Germline assignment: CDR1 KGHSH and CDR2 LQKENI. The CDR3 sequence: CASSPGQGGQPQHF. CDR3 DNA: TGTGCCAGCTCACCAGGACAGGGAGGACAGCCCCAGCATTTT. Full variable domain (missing parts from reference TRBV18 and TRBJ1-5): NAGVMQNPRHLVRRRGQEARLRCSPMKGHSHVYWYRQLPEEGLKFMVYLQKENIIDESGMPKERFSAEFPKEGPSILRIQQVVRGDSAAYFCASSPGQGGQPQHFGDGTRLSIL.

V usage is TRBV6-5 and J usage is TRBJ2-5; 8 bases are shared with TRBD1. Germline-derived CDR1 and CDR2 are MNHEY and SVGAGI. V shed 5 bases, J shed 12 bases, and the junction held 8 bases outside the gene matches. The CDR3 is made up of 12 amino acids. As DNA, the CDR3 is TGTGCCAGCAGTCCCGGGACGGGACAGGAGTACTTC. The encoded protein is CASSPGTGQEYF.

In this sample, this clonotype turned up many times. This chain connects TRBV10-3 to TRBJ2-5, with D possibly TRBD2 on 7 matching bases. The CDR3 spans 13 residues. Germline V gene sequence: CDR1 ENHRY, CDR2 SYGVKD. V was shortened by 6 bases and J by 3 bases, with 11 bases between the two germline ends. The CDR3 loop reads CAISKGGEETQYF. CDR3 sequence (DNA): TGTGCCATCAGCAAAGGGGGGGAAGAGACCCAGTACTTC.

The genes are TRBV2 and TRBJ2-5; no definite D call. The J call may be in error: the DNA end matches TRBJ2-7 better. Germline lookup yields CDR1 SNHLY and CDR2 FYNNEI. This CDR3 is built from 15 residues. The CDR3 DNA reads TGTGCCAGCAGTGAACCTTGGACGGGTGTAGACGAGCAGTACTTC. It yields the protein CASSEPWTGVDEQYF.

The V gene is TRBV3-1, the J gene TRBJ1-1; no clear D gene. There are 12 residues in the CDR3. The V gene lost 5 bases and the J gene lost 4 bases, with 8 bases spanning the gap. The germline V gene has CDR1 LGHDT and CDR2 YNNKEL (reference sequence). The DNA for the CDR3 is TGTGCCAGCAGCGGGCGAATCACTGAAGCTTTCTTT. Residues: CASSGRITEAFF.

Ten or more counts support this clonotype. The V call is TRBV30, the J call TRBJ2-7, with 8 nucleotides matching TRBD1. This CDR3 spans 12 amino acids. Trimming took 2 bases from V and 12 from J; bases not matched to a gene: 9. Germline V gene sequence: CDR1 GTSNPN, CDR2 SVGIG (reference sequence). As DNA, the CDR3 is TGTGCCTGGAGTCCGGACAGGGAAAAGTGGTACTTC. Encoded protein: CAWSPDREKWYF.

V usage is TRBV20-1 and J usage is TRBJ1-5; D remains unclear. The CDR3 is 13 residues long. Between the trimmed V and J ends, which lost 3 bases and 5 bases, there was a span of 11 bases. Germline assignment: CDR1 DFQATT and CDR2 SNEGSKA (reference sequence). The DNA of the CDR3 is TGCAGTGCTAGTAGTCAGTTCGATCAGCCCCAGCATTTT. Amino acids: CSASSQFDQPQHF.

Comment on this clonotype: A read error may explain this, as a much larger clone is one base away. The J gene is TRBJ2-5, the V gene TRBV11-2, with D perhaps TRBD2 (5 bases). Germline CDR1 is SGHAT and CDR2 is FQNNGV. This CDR3 spans 12 amino acids. The CDR3 loop reads CASGFGRGTQYF. CDR3 bases: TGTGCCAGCGGCTTTGGACGGGGTACCCAGTACTTC.

This clonotype is a singleton in its sample. This chain joins TRBV7-2 and TRBJ1-1, with a tentative D call TRBD1 (5 bases). Germline V CDR1 and CDR2: SGHTA, FQGNSA. V was cut by 5 bases and J by 0 bases, with 10 bases left in between. This CDR3 is 14 amino acids long. The CDR3 reads CASSRGRMNTEAFF. The CDR3, as DNA: TGTGCCAGCAGCCGGGGACGGATGAACACTGAAGCTTTCTTT.